Sequencing of this T cell receptor (beta chain) was carried out in a study of blood T cell repertoires in COVID-19. The wider study: Researchers got acute and convalescent COVID-19 samples from the United States, Italy and Spain.

CDR3 length: 17 amino acids. V lost 3 bases and J lost 0, with 18 bases in between. Germline CDR1 reads SEHNR; CDR2 reads FQNEAQ (reference sequence). Under the authors' procedure: Using reference gene primer amplification, nucleated cell counts were estimated. Profiled with immunoSEQ multiplex PCR; TCRdb holds only in-frame clones, not every one. The D gene and trimming were derived from the DNA, and the V and J assignments and clone size from that table. The sample lists 21,000 or so clones, around nine tenths occurring once. Sequencing was carried out using peripheral blood. The clonotype was recovered from a man aged 65 to 85 with active COVID-19. The chain is built from TRBV7-9 and TRBJ2-7; a weak D match, TRBD2 (6 bases). The CDR3 sequence: CASSFGSGTLDSYEQYF. DNA of the CDR3: TGTGCCAGCAGCTTTGGGTCCGGGACTCTAGACTCCTACGAGCAGTACTTC.